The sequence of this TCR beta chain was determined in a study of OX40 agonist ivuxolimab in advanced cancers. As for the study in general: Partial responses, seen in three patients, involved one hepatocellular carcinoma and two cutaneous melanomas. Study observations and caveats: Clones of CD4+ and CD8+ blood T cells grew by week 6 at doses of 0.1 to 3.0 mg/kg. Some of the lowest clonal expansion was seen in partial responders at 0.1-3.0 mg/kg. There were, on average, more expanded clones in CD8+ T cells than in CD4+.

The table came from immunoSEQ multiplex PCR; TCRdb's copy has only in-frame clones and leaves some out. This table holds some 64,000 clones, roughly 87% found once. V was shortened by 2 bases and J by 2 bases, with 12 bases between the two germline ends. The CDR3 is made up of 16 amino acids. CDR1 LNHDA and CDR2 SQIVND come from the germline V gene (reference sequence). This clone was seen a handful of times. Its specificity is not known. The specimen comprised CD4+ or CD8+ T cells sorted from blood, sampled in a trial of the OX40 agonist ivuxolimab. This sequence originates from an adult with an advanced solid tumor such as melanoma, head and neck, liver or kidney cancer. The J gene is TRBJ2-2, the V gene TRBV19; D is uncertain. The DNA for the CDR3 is TGTGCCAGTAGTATAAACACCTACCCAAACACCGGGGAGCTGTTTTTT. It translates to CASSINTYPNTGELFF.